A selection of T cell receptor beta chains follows, all from one sample in a study of post-analysis software for immune sequencing data. TCRdb reprocessed the PCR reads via MiXCR and lists one record per CDR3 protein. The table shows hundreds of thousands of distinct CDR3 sequences, with over 45% occurring only once. The sample was blood. The origin of the receptors is a girl aged 2 to 10 with multiple sclerosis. Each CDR3 is given without its conserved first and last residue.

len	v_gene	CDR3aa
11	TRBV3-1	ASRVTGAATQY
10	TRBV5-1	ASSLGENGYT
11	TRBV29-1	SGGDPTNEKLF
15	TRBV10-3	AIGAGGLRSGANVLT
13	TRBV20-1	SAKDRGEAKNIQY
13	TRBV21-1	ASSTPRDSNQPQH
14	TRBV2	ASRVLTPGPYNEQF
13	TRBV7-8	TSRPVLNSYNEQF
12	TRBV15	ATSRDQESNEQF
13	TRBV28	ASSSGQVQNYGYT
13	TRBV6-5	ASSYTTQSTGELF
12	TRBV20-1	SAILQGRPAEAF
14	TRBV11-2	ASSLGWRASSYEQY
15	TRBV7-8	ASSLARRQGFNGELF
12	TRBV6-4	ATRTSASTDTQY
11	TRBV15	ATRWSGNTEAF
14	TRBV11-2	ASSDQQGPLSYGYT
11	TRBV6-2/TRBV6-3	ASSYPQQETQY
13	TRBV4-1	ASSQLEQGNTEAF
11	TRBV12-3/TRBV12-4	ASSLGAVETQY
12	TRBV6-6	ASSLAGVPDTQY
13	TRBV6-2/TRBV6-3	ASSPRDLSRGEQY
11	TRBV6-5	ASRRDRGFEQF
12	TRBV5-1	ASGGSTGHNEQF
16	TRBV5-1	ASSLALFAGRDTDTQY
10	TRBV20-1	SARDVQETQY
12	TRBV28	ASSLFLGANVLT
12	TRBV6-2/TRBV6-3	ASSYLGREETQY
13	TRBV12-3/TRBV12-4	ASSFPSGRPNEQF
14	TRBV12-3/TRBV12-4	ASKTTGGVFDSPLH
10	TRBV10-3	ASHAANEKLF
13	TRBV27	ASSLWARGGYGYT
14	TRBV25-1	ASSDHGGTWNEKLF
10	TRBV6-5	ASSYSVGEQY
12	TRBV20-1	SARGQGDTGELF
14	TRBV11-2	ASSFSVIMGTDTQY
12	TRBV5-1	ASNRGHSTDTQY
15	TRBV7-2	ASSSPSGGGLRDEQF
13	TRBV6-1	ASRATSGSDYEQY
11	TRBV20-1	SAQEQGLGGYT
16	TRBV6-2/TRBV6-3	ASNLGAGGSANTGELF
13	TRBV3-1	ASSQGTGGDPEQY
14	TRBV9	ASSGWTGERYTEAF
14	TRBV6-1	ASSEDPNSGANVLT
13	TRBV6-2/TRBV6-3	ASSPSGRDIGGYT
10	TRBV5-1	ASFRDYLEQF
13	TRBV7-2	ASSSLGTGPPIQY
13	TRBV6-2/TRBV6-3	ASSWGTVSNQPQH
15	TRBV5-5	ASSFTPPVTWTYEQY
14	TRBV5-1	ASSRYRDRGQDEQF
15	TRBV6-1	ASRTGTSGPSTDTQY
13	TRBV29-1	SVSVDPGPGKTQY
11	TRBV7-6	ASSESNNSPLH
11	TRBV20-1	SAGSGYTDTQY
13	TRBV10-3	AIRSGPEAYNEQY
14	TRBV10-3	AISPGQGSPNYGYT